The clone carrying this TCR beta chain occurred a few times. Its cognate antigen is unknown. This specimen comes from a study of immune heterogeneity within non-small cell lung tumors. As template, the study used bulk tumor genomic DNA at about 600 ng per sample. Surgery yielded several widely spaced biopsies per primary tumor. It was patients with untreated, newly diagnosed non-small cell lung cancer who underwent curative surgery. Multiplex PCR employing 32 V and 13 J primers generated amplicons of the TCR beta CDR3. TCRdb itself ran the multiplex PCR reads through MiXCR, one entry per CDR3 protein. Of 7,200 or so distinct CDR3 sequences listed, 20% to 25% are singletons. Trimming shortened V by 1 base and J by 3 bases, and 15 bases separated the two germline ends. CDR3 length: 16 residues. Germline V gene sequence: CDR1 SGHNT, CDR2 YYREEE (reference sequence). The study's findings and limits: Identical dominant CDR3 beta clonotypes showed recurrence across tumor sites within a patient, and site-unique high-frequency clones were also present.

The sequence derives from a man between 60 and 70 years old with non-small cell lung cancer. The chain employs TRBV5-4 and TRBJ2-3, with a weak D call TRBD2 (5 bases). Sequencing used lung tumor tissue. CDR3 DNA sequence: TGTGCCAGCAGCTTGAGAGGGAGCGGTTATACAGATACGCAGTATTTT. Protein product: CASSLRGSGYTDTQYF.